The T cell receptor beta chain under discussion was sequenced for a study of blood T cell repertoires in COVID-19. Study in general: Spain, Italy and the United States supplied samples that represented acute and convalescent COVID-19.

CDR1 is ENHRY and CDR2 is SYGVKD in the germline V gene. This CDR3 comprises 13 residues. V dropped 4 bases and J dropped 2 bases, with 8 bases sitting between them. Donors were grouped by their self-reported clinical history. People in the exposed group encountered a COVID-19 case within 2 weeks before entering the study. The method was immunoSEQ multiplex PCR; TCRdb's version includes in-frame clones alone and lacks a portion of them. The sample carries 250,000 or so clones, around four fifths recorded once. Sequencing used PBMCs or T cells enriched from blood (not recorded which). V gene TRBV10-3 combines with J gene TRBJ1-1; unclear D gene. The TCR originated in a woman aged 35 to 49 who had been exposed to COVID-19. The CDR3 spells CAISAGINTEAFF. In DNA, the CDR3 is TGTGCCATCAGTGCGGGAATTAACACTGAAGCTTTCTTT.